A selection of T cell receptor beta chains follows, all from one sample in a study of T cells in Graves' hyperthyroidism and ophthalmopathy. TCRdb re-called the multiplex PCR reads with MiXCR, one entry per CDR3 protein. The sample consists of 450,000 to 600,000 distinct CDR3 sequences, about 20% of them appearing once. The sample comprised blood. Receptors originate from a man aged 40-49 years with Graves' ophthalmopathy. CDR3s include the opening cysteine and the closing phenylalanine or tryptophan. The D gene is left open where the match is weak. Rows give clone size only sometimes, using once, few, many, or a class for an expanded clone.

abundance	d_gene	v_gene	j_gene	CDR3aa	CDR3nt
-	TRBD1	TRBV3-1	TRBJ1-5	CASSQGQGAFNPQHF	TGTGCCAGCAGCCAGGGACAGGGGGCTTTCAACCCCCAGCATTTT
many	-	TRBV6-5	TRBJ1-1	CASRPSGGEAFF	TGTGCCAGCAGGCCCTCGGGGGGCGAAGCTTTCTTT
-	-	TRBV12-3/TRBV12-4	TRBJ2-2	CASSFGEGTGELFF	TGTGCCAGCAGTTTCGGAGAGGGCACCGGGGAGCTGTTTTTT
few	-	TRBV18	TRBJ2-7	CASSPQTGAGAGYEQYF	TGTGCCAGCTCTCCTCAGACGGGAGCGGGTGCGGGATACGAGCAGTACTTC
many	-	TRBV30	TRBJ2-3	CAWVGAADTQYF	TGTGCCTGGGTAGGGGCTGCAGATACGCAGTATTTT
-	-	TRBV9	TRBJ1-4	CASSVGTQRNEKLFF	TGTGCCAGCAGCGTAGGGACCCAAAGGAATGAAAAACTGTTTTTT
-	TRBD1	TRBV6-5	TRBJ1-2	CASSYFSRGSGYTF	TGTGCCAGCAGTTACTTCTCCAGGGGGAGTGGCTACACCTTC
many	-	TRBV28	TRBJ2-4	CASSLGLLRAGLAKNIQYF	TGTGCCAGCAGTTTGGGCCTTCTACGTGCCGGGCTAGCCAAAAACATTCAGTACTTC
-	TRBD2	TRBV6-1	TRBJ2-5	CASRGTSGALYQETQYF	TGTGCCAGCAGGGGGACTAGCGGGGCCCTGTACCAAGAGACCCAGTACTTC
-	-	TRBV2	TRBJ2-7	CASSEVSYRRGSDEQYF	TGTGCCAGCAGTGAGGTTAGTTATAGGAGGGGTAGCGACGAGCAGTACTTC
-	-	TRBV9	TRBJ1-1	CASSVDSVAGLNTEAFF	TGTGCCAGCAGCGTAGATTCAGTTGCGGGGCTGAACACTGAAGCTTTCTTT
many	-	TRBV6-1	TRBJ1-5	CASSEAGPYSNQPQHF	TGTGCCAGCAGTGAAGCGGGACCTTACAGCAATCAGCCCCAGCATTTT
few	-	TRBV4-1	TRBJ1-6	CASSPRDGYNSPLHF	TGCGCCAGCAGCCCCCGGGACGGATATAATTCACCCCTCCACTTT
many	TRBD2	TRBV28	TRBJ2-3	CASSLSGRNSDTQYF	TGTGCCAGCAGCCTTAGCGGGAGAAATTCAGATACGCAGTATTTT
few	TRBD1	TRBV2	TRBJ1-5	CASSPGGPQPQHF	TGTGCCAGCAGTCCAGGGGGCCCTCAGCCCCAGCATTTT
few	-	TRBV28	TRBJ1-4	CASSLRQSEKLFF	TGTGCCAGCAGTTTAAGGCAAAGCGAAAAACTGTTTTTT